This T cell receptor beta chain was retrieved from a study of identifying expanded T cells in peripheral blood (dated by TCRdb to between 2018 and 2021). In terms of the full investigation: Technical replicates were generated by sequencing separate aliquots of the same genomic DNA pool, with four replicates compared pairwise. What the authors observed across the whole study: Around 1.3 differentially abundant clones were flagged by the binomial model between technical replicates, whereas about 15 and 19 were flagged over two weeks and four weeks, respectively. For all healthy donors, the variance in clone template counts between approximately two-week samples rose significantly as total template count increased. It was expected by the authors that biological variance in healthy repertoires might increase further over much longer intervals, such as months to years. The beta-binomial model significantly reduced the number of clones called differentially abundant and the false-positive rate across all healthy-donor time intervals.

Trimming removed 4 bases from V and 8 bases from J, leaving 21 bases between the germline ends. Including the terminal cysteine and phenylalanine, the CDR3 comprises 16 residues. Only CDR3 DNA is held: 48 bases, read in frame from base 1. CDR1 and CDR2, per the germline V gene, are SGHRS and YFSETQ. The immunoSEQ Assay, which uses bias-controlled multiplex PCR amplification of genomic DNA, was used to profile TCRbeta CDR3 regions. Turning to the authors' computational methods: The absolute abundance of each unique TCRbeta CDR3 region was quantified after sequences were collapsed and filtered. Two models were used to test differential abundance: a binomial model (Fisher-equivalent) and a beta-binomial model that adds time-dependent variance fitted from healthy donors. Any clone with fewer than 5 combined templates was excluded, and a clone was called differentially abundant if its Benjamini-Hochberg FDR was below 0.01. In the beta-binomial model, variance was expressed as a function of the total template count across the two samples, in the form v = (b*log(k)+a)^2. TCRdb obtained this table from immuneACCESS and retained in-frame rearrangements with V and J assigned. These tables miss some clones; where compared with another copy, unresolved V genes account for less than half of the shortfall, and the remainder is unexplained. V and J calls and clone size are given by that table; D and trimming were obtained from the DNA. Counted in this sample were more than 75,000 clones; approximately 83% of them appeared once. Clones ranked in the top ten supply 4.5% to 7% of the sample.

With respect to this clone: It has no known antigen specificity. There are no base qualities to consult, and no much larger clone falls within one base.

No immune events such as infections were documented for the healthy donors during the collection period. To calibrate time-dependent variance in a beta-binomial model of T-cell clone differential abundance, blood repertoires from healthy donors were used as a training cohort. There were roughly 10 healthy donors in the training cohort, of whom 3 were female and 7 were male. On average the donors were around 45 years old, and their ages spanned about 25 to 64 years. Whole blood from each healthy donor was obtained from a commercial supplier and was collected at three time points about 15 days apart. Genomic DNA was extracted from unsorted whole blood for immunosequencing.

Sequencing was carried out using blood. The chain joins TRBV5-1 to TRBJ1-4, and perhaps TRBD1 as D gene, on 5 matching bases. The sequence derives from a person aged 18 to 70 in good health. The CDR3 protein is CASSTGTLSGDEKLFF. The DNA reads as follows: TGCGCCAGCAGCACCGGGACGCTATCTGGGGACGAAAAACTGTTTTTT.